The 22 T cell receptor beta chains given below trace back to one sample, sequenced in a study of blood T cell repertoires in COVID-19. TCRdb's copy holds only in-frame clones and misses some; the assay was immunoSEQ multiplex PCR. The data contain roughly 300,000 clones, 70% to 90% of them singletons. What was sequenced was PBMCs or T cells enriched from blood (not recorded which). Receptors were obtained from a woman in her twenties or thirties who had recovered from COVID-19.

The rearrangement joins TRBV11-1 to TRBJ1-2; the match to TRBD1 covers 7 bases. CDR3 length: 15 residues. The ends lost 2 bases at V and 4 bases at J; junction bases unmatched: 7. Per germline, CDR1 SGHAT and CDR2 FQDESV (reference sequence). CDR3 bases: TGTGCCAGCAGCTTAAGGACAGGCACTCTCTATGGCTACACCTTC. Its translation is CASSLRTGTLYGYTF.

The J gene is TRBJ1-2, the V gene TRBV23-1; a weak D match, TRBD1 (6 bases). TRBV23-1 falls under the ORF class, with uncertain function. Trimming removed 8 bases from V and 0 bases from J, with 16 bases in between. CDR3 size: 15 residues. The CDR3 spells CASLPGQSPNYGYTF. The CDR3 DNA sequence: TGCGCCAGCCTACCCGGACAGTCCCCTAACTATGGCTACACCTTC.

Here the CDR3 reads CATSMVERASTDTQYF. CDR3 DNA sequence: TGTGCCACCAGCATGGTGGAGCGGGCTAGCACAGATACGCAGTATTTT. The chain carries TRBV15 and TRBJ2-3; D possibly corresponds to TRBD2 (6 bases). Per the germline V gene, CDR1 is LNHNV and CDR2 is YYDKDF (reference sequence). The CDR3 has 16 amino acids. With 4 bases removed from V and 0 bases from J, the gap between germline ends came to 14 bases.

This chain uses TRBV7-9 with TRBJ1-3; perhaps TRBD1 as D (6 bases). The CDR3 is 15 amino acids. Germline CDR1 reads SEHNR; CDR2 reads FQNEAQ (reference sequence). Trimming cost V 5 bases and J 3 bases, with 14 bases left between them. For the CDR3, the DNA is TGTGCCAGCAGCGCCGCTGACAGGTTTGGAAACACCATATATTTT. Encoded protein: CASSAADRFGNTIYF.

The rearrangement uses TRBV11-1 and TRBJ2-7; 7 bases fit TRBD2. The CDR3 is 13 residues long. Germline trimming cut 5 bases from V and 6 bases from J; bases unmatched to any gene: 7. Germline V gives CDR1 SGHAT, CDR2 FQDESV (reference sequence). This chain's CDR3 is CASSRLGGSEQYF. The CDR3 coding sequence is TGTGCCAGCAGCCGCTTGGGGGGGTCCGAGCAGTACTTC.

The rearrangement links TRBV6-5 to TRBJ2-5; possible D gene TRBD2, 5 bases. Germline V lookup: CDR1 MNHEY, CDR2 SVGAGI. Trimming left V 5 bases short and J 5 bases short, with 12 bases between. The length of the CDR3 is 13 residues. The CDR3 sequence: CASSRTRGETQYF. Here the CDR3 DNA reads TGTGCCAGCAGTCGGACCAGAGGGGAGACCCAGTACTTC.

Only one count was recorded for this clone. This chain links TRBV28 with TRBJ1-3; no firm D call. V gave up 3 bases and J gave up 0 bases, with 9 bases separating them. Germline V CDR1 and CDR2: MDHEN, SYDVKM. CDR3 length: 15 residues. CDR3 sequence reads: CASSFHASSGNTIYF. Here the CDR3 DNA reads TGTGCCAGCAGTTTCCACGCCAGCTCTGGAAACACCATATATTTT.

V is TRBV19 and J is TRBJ1-2; D not certain. There are 13 residues in the CDR3. Germline CDR1 reads LNHDA; CDR2 reads SQIVND (reference sequence). The V and J ends lost 2 bases and 7 bases respectively, with 11 bases between them. This chain's CDR3 is CASSIRETRGYTF. The CDR3 region has the DNA TGTGCCAGTAGTATACGGGAGACTCGTGGCTACACCTTC. Based on the CDR3 plus reference TRBV19 and TRBJ1-2, the full variable domain is DGGITQSPKYLFRKEGQNVTLSCEQNLNHDAMYWYRQDPGQGLRLIYYSQIVNDFQKGDIAEGYSVSREKKESFPLTVTSAQKNPTAFYLCASSIRETRGYTFGSGTRLTVV.

The chain combines TRBV4-1 with TRBJ2-1; the match to TRBD2 covers 8 bases. With V trimmed by 1 base and J by 7 bases, 12 bases remained unmatched. CDR3 size: 17 residues. In germline, CDR1 is MGHRA, CDR2 YSYEKL. The CDR3 DNA is TGCGCCAGCAGCCAAGTCTCATCTCCGCGGGGGGTGAATGAGCAGTTCTTC. As protein: CASSQVSSPRGVNEQFF.

This clone appeared a single time. The rearrangement joins TRBV18 to TRBJ2-5; the D gene is possibly TRBD2 (5 bases). Between the trimmed V and J ends, which lost 3 bases and 2 bases, there was a span of 13 bases. The CDR3 spans 15 residues. Germline V gene sequence: CDR1 KGHSH, CDR2 LQKENI. The CDR3 DNA reads TGTGCCAGCTCACCGACGGCGGGTGGGCAAGAGACCCAGTACTTC. This gives the protein CASSPTAGGQETQYF.

The V call is TRBV19, the J call TRBJ1-1, with TRBD1 matching over 8 bases. With V trimmed by 7 bases and J by 3 bases, 10 bases remained unmatched. The germline V gene encodes CDR1 LNHDA and CDR2 SQIVND (reference sequence). The CDR3 covers 15 residues. This CDR3 reads CASKPTGQVYTEAFF. CDR3 bases: TGTGCCAGTAAGCCAACGGGACAGGTGTACACTGAAGCTTTCTTT.

The chain carries TRBV30 and TRBJ2-7, with D tentatively TRBD1 (6 bases). The CDR3 consists of 15 residues. Per the germline V gene, CDR1 is GTSNPN and CDR2 is SVGIG (reference sequence). Trimming took 2 bases from V and 3 from J, leaving 17 bases between them. The CDR3 bases are TGTGCCTGGAGTCTGGGGGAATGGGACATCTACGAGCAGTACTTC. Its protein product is CAWSLGEWDIYEQYF.

The chain uses TRBV2 and TRBJ1-6; no clear D. The CDR3 is 11 amino acids. Trimming took off 7 bases at V and 7 bases at J, with 5 bases between the two ends. The V gene's germline CDR1 is SNHLY and CDR2 FYNNEI. CDR3 nucleotides: TGTGCCAGCAATCAGAATTCACCCCTCCACTTT. Translation gives CASNQNSPLHF.

In its sample, this clone was seen a few times. The chain uses TRBV7-2 and TRBJ2-5; D might be TRBD2 (6 bases). Trimming cost V 0 bases and J 5 bases, with 13 bases left between them. The CDR3 is 15 residues long. CDR1 is SGHTA, CDR2 FQGNSA, per germline. The CDR3 is CASSLAGSSVETQYF. The CDR3 DNA sequence: TGTGCCAGCAGCTTAGCGGGGTCTAGCGTGGAGACCCAGTACTTC.

The CDR3 loop is CASTLGRSGGNEKLFF. DNA of the CDR3: TGTGCCAGCACCTTGGGTCGGTCTGGGGGGAATGAAAAACTGTTTTTT. V usage is TRBV28 and J usage is TRBJ1-4, with D possibly being TRBD1 (5 bases). Trimming took 7 bases from V and 5 from J, leaving 20 bases between them. The CDR3 runs 16 residues. Per germline, CDR1 MDHEN and CDR2 SYDVKM.

This chain connects TRBV7-2 to TRBJ1-2; 12 nucleotides agree with TRBD1. Germline CDR1 SGHTA, CDR2 FQGNSA. The V gene end was trimmed by 5 bases and the J gene end by 4 bases; junction bases not matched to a gene: 5. The CDR3 spans 15 residues. In DNA, the CDR3 is TGTGCCAGCAGCCCCGGGACAGGGGGCGGCTATGGCTACACCTTC. It yields the protein CASSPGTGGGYGYTF.

The chain carries TRBV29-1 and TRBJ1-5, with D uncertain. Germline V CDR1 and CDR2: SQVTM, ANQGSEA. CDR3 length: 12 amino acids. V lost 6 bases and J 1 base, leaving 7 bases between the germline ends. In DNA form, the CDR3 reads TGCAGCGTCCGGGAGAGCAATCAGCCCCAGCATTTT. It specifies CSVRESNQPQHF.

The genes are TRBV3-1 (or the pseudogene TRBV3-2) and TRBJ1-6, with D possibly matching TRBD1 (5 bases). The CDR3 covers 16 residues. V lost 0 bases and J lost 10, with 16 bases in between. CDR1 and CDR2 from the germline V gene are LGHDT and YNNKEL (reference sequence). CDR3: CASSQEGPGLRSPLHF. The CDR3 DNA reads TGTGCCAGCAGCCAAGAGGGTCCAGGGCTTCGGTCACCCCTCCACTTT.

The chain combines TRBV27 with TRBJ1-5, with D possibly TRBD1 on 5 matching bases. Per germline, CDR1 MNHEY and CDR2 SMNVEV (reference sequence). This CDR3 is built from 14 residues. The V end lost 5 bases, the J end lost 7 bases, and 15 bases lay between the germline ends. DNA for the CDR3: TGTGCCAGCAGTAATTGGGGGGAAGGGCAGCCCCAGCATTTT. It is translated as CASSNWGEGQPQHF.

The gene calls are TRBV9 and TRBJ1-1; 8 nucleotides agree with TRBD1. Per the germline V gene, CDR1 is SGDLS and CDR2 is YYNGEE. This CDR3 has 14 amino acids. Trimming removed 3 bases from V and 5 bases from J; junction bases left unmatched: 6. The CDR3 spells CASSAQGAWTEAFF. CDR3 DNA sequence: TGTGCCAGCAGCGCCCAGGGGGCGTGGACTGAAGCTTTCTTT.

The V call is TRBV30, the J call TRBJ1-4; possible D gene TRBD1, 6 bases. This CDR3 is 16 amino acids long. Germline loops: CDR1 GTSNPN, CDR2 SVGIG (reference sequence). As DNA, the CDR3 is TGTGCTCAGGGGAGGGGATCCCCTGCAACTAATGAAAAACTGTTTTTT. The encoded protein is CAQGRGSPATNEKLFF. Complete variable domain (other parts from reference TRBV30 and TRBJ1-4): SQTIHQWPATLVQPVGSPLSLECTVEGTSNPNLYWYRQAAGRGLQLLFYSVGIGQISSEVPQNLSASRPQDRQFILSSKKLLLSDSGFYLCAQGRGSPATNEKLFFGSGTQLSVL.

V usage is TRBV5-1 and J usage is TRBJ2-1; 10 positions agree with TRBD2. The germline CDR1 and CDR2 sequences are SGHRS and YFSETQ. The CDR3 runs to 17 residues. Unmatched junction bases numbered 15, after V lost 3 bases and J lost 9 bases. In nucleotides, the CDR3 is TGCGCCAGCAGCTCCCGGGCCATGGCTAGCGGGGGAAGTGAGCAGTTCTTC. It specifies CASSSRAMASGGSEQFF. The full variable domain, its missing parts supplied by reference TRBV5-1 and TRBJ2-1, is KAGVTQTPRYLIKTRGQQVTLSCSPISGHRSVSWYQQTPGQGLQFLFEYFSETQRNKGNFPGRFSGRQFSNSRSEMNVSTLELGDSALYLCASSSRAMASGGSEQFFGPGTRLTVL.